This T cell receptor (beta chain) was documented in a study of OX40 agonist ivuxolimab in advanced cancers. The wider study: Ivuxolimab is a fully human IgG2 antibody that activates OX40 (CD134). A male proportion of just over 80% was recorded, with mean age roughly 62 years and range 23 to 79. Overall study results and limits: The expanded peripheral T cells' antigen specificity was not determined. The CD4+ and CD8+ T cells in the blood had expanded clonally by week 6 at 0.1 to 3.0 mg/kg.

This clone showed up just a few times. What it binds is unknown. The table came from immunoSEQ multiplex PCR; TCRdb's copy has only in-frame clones and leaves some out. The sample has approximately 44,000 clones; roughly 80% are singletons. This sequence originates from an adult with an advanced solid tumor such as melanoma, head and neck, liver or kidney cancer. The sequences come from CD4+ or CD8+ T cells sorted from blood, collected in a trial of the OX40 agonist ivuxolimab.

The CDR3 DNA reads TGTGCCTGGAGTGTACTAACAGGCCAGGGAGCTTTCTTT. It specifies CAWSVLTGQGAFF. The chain carries TRBV30 and TRBJ1-1, with D possibly matching TRBD1 (5 bases). CDR1 is GTSNPN, CDR2 SVGIG, per germline (reference sequence). Trimming cost V 0 bases and J 10 bases, with 15 bases left between them. The CDR3 totals 13 residues.